The entry below describes one T cell receptor beta chain. Its antigen remains unidentified. These data are taken from a study of shared clonotypes between healthy human individuals. Study-level information: Per donor, CD8 memory used one plate, CD8 naive used two, CD4 memory used three and CD4 naive used three.

Germline CDR1 reads SGHNT; CDR2 reads YYREEE (reference sequence). Trimming took off 5 bases at V and 5 bases at J, with 14 bases between the two ends. This CDR3 has 13 amino acids. Study observations and caveats: Rarefaction showed sorted-subset sequencing was incomplete despite large depth. Naive CD4 clonotype sharing across a few donors was approximately 5%.

Several immunoSEQ plates held equal portions of the genomic DNA taken from each subset. TCRdb keeps only in-frame clones here, not all; method: immunoSEQ multiplex PCR. Counted here are roughly 760,000 clones, approximately 79% occurring once; the ten biggest clones make up 1.5% to 2%. Sequenced sample: memory CD4+ T cells sorted from blood. Documented subset: CD45RA-negative fraction. This receptor was identified in a woman aged 25-40 years in good health. The chain links TRBV5-4 to TRBJ2-7; D might be TRBD1 (5 bases). CDR3 amino acids: CASRLWQGNEQYF. The CDR3 DNA reads as TGTGCCAGCAGGCTGTGGCAGGGAAACGAGCAGTACTTC.